One and the same sample provided the 8 T cell receptor beta chains below, sequenced in a study of blood T cell repertoires in COVID-19. TCRdb's copy holds only in-frame clones and misses some; the assay was immunoSEQ multiplex PCR. The sample includes 190,000 or so clones, about nine tenths seen only once; the top ten take around 7%. The sample comprised peripheral blood. The receptors were gathered from a man aged 40-55 years with acute or convalescent COVID-19.

J is TRBJ2-7 and V is TRBV6-2 or TRBV6-3; D might be TRBD1 (6 bases). Germline values: CDR1 MNHEY, CDR2 SVGEGT. V lost 5 bases and J lost 6, with 20 bases in between. The CDR3 runs to 15 residues. The CDR3 here is CASSLIGGAGPEQYF. CDR3 DNA sequence: TGTGCCAGCAGTCTAATTGGGGGCGCGGGCCCCGAGCAGTACTTC.

Comments on this clone: A read error may produce the germline difference seen at one junction end. V is TRBV7-9 and J is TRBJ2-7, with 8 bases fitting TRBD1. Germline assignment: CDR1 SEHNR and CDR2 FQNEAQ (reference sequence). The CDR3 length is 15 residues. The CDR3 DNA reads TGTGCCAGCAGCGTAGCAGAGGGACAGGTCTACGAGCAGTACTTC. As protein: CASSVAEGQVYEQYF.

The V and J genes are TRBV7-9 and TRBJ2-7, with a weak D call TRBD1 (5 bases). The V end was cut by 2 bases, the J end by 6 bases, with 20 bases between. Germline V CDR1 and CDR2: SEHNR, FQNEAQ (reference sequence). CDR3 length: 16 residues. CDR3 bases: TGTGCCAGCAGCTTAAGGGTGCAGGGAACAAGAGGCGAGCAGTACTTC. This codes for CASSLRVQGTRGEQYF.

The chain uses TRBV6-6 and TRBJ1-2; TRBD1 agrees at 9 bases. The ends lost 2 bases at V and 5 bases at J; junction bases unmatched: 6. Germline assignment: CDR1 MNHNY and CDR2 SVGAGI (reference sequence). CDR3 size: 15 residues. CDR3 sequence reads: CASSYGTGGEYGYTF. CDR3 nucleotides: TGTGCCAGCAGTTACGGTACAGGGGGCGAATATGGCTACACCTTC.

The V gene is TRBV7-2, the J gene TRBJ1-1, with 8 positions matching TRBD1. The CDR3 has 13 amino acids. Germline V gives CDR1 SGHTA, CDR2 FQGNSA. Trimming at V came to 5 bases and at J to 5 bases, leaving 4 bases not matched to a gene. In DNA, the CDR3 is TGTGCCAGCAGCCAAAGGACAGGGACTGAAGCTTTCTTT. Its protein product is CASSQRTGTEAFF.

The J gene is TRBJ2-7, the V gene TRBV11-2; D is unresolved. This CDR3 has 11 residues. Germline V gives CDR1 SGHAT, CDR2 FQNNGV. Trimming left V 5 bases short and J 4 bases short, with 6 bases between. DNA for the CDR3: TGTGCCAGCAGCGTAAATTACGAGCAGTACTTC. Protein sequence: CASSVNYEQYF.

J is TRBJ1-6 and V is TRBV7-9; 7 bases align to TRBD1. This CDR3 contains 16 residues. J lost 10 bases, V lost 1 base, and 10 bases had no gene match. From germline, CDR1 is SEHNR and CDR2 FQNEAQ (reference sequence). DNA for the CDR3: TGTGCCAGCAGCTTAGTAGGGGGCAGGGGTCAGTCACCCCTCCACTTT. Translation gives CASSLVGGRGQSPLHF.

A remark on this clone: The junction departs from the called germline gene at one end, perhaps through a read error. The V call is TRBV25-1, the J call TRBJ2-3; 8 nucleotides agree with TRBD1. This CDR3 contains 12 residues. Per germline, CDR1 MGHDK and CDR2 SYGVNS. CDR3 protein: CASSDGTGTQYF. The CDR3 bases are TGTGCCAGCAGTGACGGGACAGGTACGCAGTATTTT.